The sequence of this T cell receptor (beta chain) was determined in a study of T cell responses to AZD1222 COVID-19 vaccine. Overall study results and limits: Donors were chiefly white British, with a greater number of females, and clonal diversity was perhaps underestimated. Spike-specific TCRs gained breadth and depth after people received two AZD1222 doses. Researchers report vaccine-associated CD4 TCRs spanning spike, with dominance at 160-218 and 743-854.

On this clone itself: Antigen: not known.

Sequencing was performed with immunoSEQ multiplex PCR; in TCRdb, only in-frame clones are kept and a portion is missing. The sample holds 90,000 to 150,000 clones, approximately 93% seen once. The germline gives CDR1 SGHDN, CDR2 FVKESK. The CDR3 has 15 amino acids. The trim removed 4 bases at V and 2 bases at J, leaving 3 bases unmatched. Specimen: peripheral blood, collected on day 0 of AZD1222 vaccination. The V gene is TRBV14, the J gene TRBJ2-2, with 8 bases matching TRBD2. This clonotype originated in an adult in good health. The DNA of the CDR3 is TGTGCCAGCAGCCGTAGCGGGGTAAACACCGGGGAGCTGTTTTTT. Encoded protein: CASSRSGVNTGELFF. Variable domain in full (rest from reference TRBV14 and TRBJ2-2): EAGVTQFPSHSVIEKGQTVTLRCDPISGHDNLYWYRRVMGKEIKFLLHFVKESKQDESGMPNNRFLAERTGGTYSTLKVQPAELEDSGVYFCASSRSGVNTGELFFGEGSRLTVL.